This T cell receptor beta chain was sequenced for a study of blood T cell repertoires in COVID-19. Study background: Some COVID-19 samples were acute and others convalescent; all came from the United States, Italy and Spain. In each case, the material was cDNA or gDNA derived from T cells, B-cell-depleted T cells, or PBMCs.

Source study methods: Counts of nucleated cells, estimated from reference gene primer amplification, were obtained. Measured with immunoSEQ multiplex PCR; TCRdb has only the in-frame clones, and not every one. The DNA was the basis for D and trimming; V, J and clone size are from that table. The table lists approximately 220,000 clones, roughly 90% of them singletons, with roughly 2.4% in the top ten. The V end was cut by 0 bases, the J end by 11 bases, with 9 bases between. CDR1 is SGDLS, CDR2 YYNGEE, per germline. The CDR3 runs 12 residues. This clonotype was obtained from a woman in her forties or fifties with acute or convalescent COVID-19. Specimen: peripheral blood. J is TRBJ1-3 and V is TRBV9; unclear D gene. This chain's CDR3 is CASSVGADSIYF. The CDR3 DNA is TGTGCCAGCAGCGTAGGGGCAGATTCCATATATTTT.